These T cell receptor beta chains were read from a single sample in a study of blood T cell repertoires in COVID-19. Profiling relied on immunoSEQ multiplex PCR, and the TCRdb table lists in-frame clones only, not all of them. The table shows hundreds of thousands of clones, with about nine tenths occurring only once. Input material: peripheral blood. The receptors come from a man aged 50 or older with COVID-19, enrolled during active disease. Both conserved end residues are part of each CDR3. Fields, in order: V gene, D gene, clone size, J gene, CDR3 protein, CDR3 DNA. A D gene is named only where the DNA matches it firmly. Clone size is stated in some rows and not others, as once, few, many or a class when expanded.

>TRBV21-1|.|.|TRBJ2-3
CASSKEPGTLSTDTQYF
TGTGCCAGCAGCAAAGAGCCCGGGACACTTAGCACAGATACGCAGTATTTT
>TRBV6-5|.|.|TRBJ2-5
CASSRSQGEETQYF
TGTGCCAGCAGTCGCAGTCAGGGCGAAGAGACCCAGTACTTC
>TRBV6-1|TRBD1|.|TRBJ1-2
CASSETQGVGYGYTF
TGTGCCAGCAGTGAAACCCAGGGGGTTGGCTATGGCTACACCTTC
>TRBV6-5|.|.|TRBJ2-1
CASSKGRAGGSQFF
TGTGCCAGCAGTAAGGGTCGTGCGGGTGGGAGTCAGTTCTTC
>TRBV5-1|.|.|TRBJ1-3
CASSLNRASGNTIYF
TGCGCCAGCAGCTTGAACAGGGCCTCTGGAAACACCATATATTTT
>TRBV25-1|TRBD1|once|TRBJ2-1
CASSELAGGSYNEQFF
TGTGCCAGCAGTGAACTGGCAGGGGGCTCCTACAATGAGCAGTTCTTC
>TRBV5-1|TRBD2|.|TRBJ2-1
CASSLFSGGASYNEQFF
TGCGCCAGCAGCTTGTTTAGCGGGGGGGCTTCCTACAATGAGCAGTTCTTC
>TRBV18|TRBD1|.|TRBJ2-2
CASSPLPGTANTGELFF
TGTGCCAGCTCACCACTCCCCGGGACAGCGAACACCGGGGAGCTGTTTTTT
>TRBV5-5|TRBD2|.|TRBJ2-5
CASSLSWTSSIQETQYF
TGTGCCAGCAGCTTGTCTTGGACTAGTTCCATTCAAGAGACCCAGTACTTC
>TRBV5-1|.|.|TRBJ1-2
CASSSLPGDGYTF
TGCGCCAGCAGCTCCCTTCCGGGGGATGGCTACACCTTC